This T cell receptor (beta chain) was identified during a study of T cell responses to AZD1222 COVID-19 vaccine. V was trimmed by 0 bases and J by 1 base, leaving 6 bases between them. Per germline, CDR1 SGHVS and CDR2 FQNEAQ. This CDR3 comprises 15 residues. Study observations and caveats: Increased Spike-specific TCR breadth and depth were observed after two AZD1222 doses. Donors in the cohort were predominantly white British and more often female, and clonal diversity was possibly underestimated. Unmutated variant regions reportedly attract nearly half of all spike-specific TCRs.

The protocol was immunoSEQ multiplex PCR, while the TCRdb copy is restricted to in-frame clones and leaves out a portion. The sample lists over 150,000 clones, roughly nine tenths occurring once. As to this clone: The antigen remains unidentified.

This receptor was taken from an adult in good health. The chain employs TRBV7-8 and TRBJ1-4; D call uncertain. Source: peripheral blood, taken on day 0 of MenACWY control vaccination. The CDR3 reads CASSLALGTNEKLFF. As DNA, the CDR3 is TGTGCCAGCAGCTTAGCCTTGGGAACTAATGAAAAACTGTTTTTT.